This TCR beta chain was identified during a study of CD8 T cells in ankylosing spondylitis. Via MiXCR, TCRdb re-called the 5' RACE reads, giving one row per CDR3 protein. The table has under 150,000 distinct CDR3 sequences, roughly 8.8% seen once. This clonotype was picked up many times. Per germline, CDR1 KGHDR and CDR2 SFDVKD. The V end was cut by 5 bases, the J end by 8 bases, with 17 bases between. This CDR3 spans 14 amino acids. This chain connects TRBV24-1 to TRBJ1-2; D is perhaps TRBD1 (5 bases). This clonotype was obtained from a male donor with ankylosing spondylitis or in good health (not recorded which). The sample was blood, either unsorted or a sorted T cell fraction (not recorded which). DNA of the CDR3: TGTGCCACCAGTGCCTCGACCGACTGGGGCGGCTACACCTTC. Translating gives CATSASTDWGGYTF.